What follows are 19 T cell receptor beta chains derived from one specimen sequenced in a study of regulatory T cells in long-lasting Graves disease. Described time point: persistent/refractory GD, antithyroid drugs over 5 years with positive TRAb. The authors made the TCR library using RNA they extracted from PBMCs. For TCR beta, libraries came from iRepertoire HTBI primers and Arm-PCR of CDR3 regions. One entry per CDR3 protein results from TCRdb running MiXCR on the multiplex PCR reads. Among about 400,000 distinct CDR3 sequences listed, less than 25% were seen once. Specimen: peripheral blood mononuclear cells (PBMCs), collected when the disease was refractory, from a patient treated with antithyroid drugs. The receptors were sampled from a female donor with Graves disease.

This clonotype has ten or more counts. This sequence joins TRBV30 and TRBJ2-4; D perhaps matches TRBD2 (6 bases). V was shortened by 1 base and J by 7 bases, with 14 bases between the two germline ends. Germline V gene data show CDR1 as GTSNPN and CDR2 as SVGIG (reference sequence). CDR3 length: 14 residues. CDR3 loop: CAWSGSGPQNIQYF. CDR3 nucleotide sequence: TGTGCCTGGAGTGGTAGCGGTCCCCAGAACATTCAGTACTTC. Full variable domain (remainder filled in from reference TRBV30 and TRBJ2-4): SQTIHQWPATLVQPVGSPLSLECTVEGTSNPNLYWYRQAAGRGLQLLFYSVGIGQISSEVPQNLSASRPQDRQFILSSKKLLLSDSGFYLCAWSGSGPQNIQYFGAGTRLSVL.

This clonotype was recorded many times. The chain combines TRBV6-2 or TRBV6-3 with TRBJ1-1; perhaps TRBD1 as D (5 bases). The V end lost 4 bases, the J end lost 1 base, and 7 bases lay between the germline ends. CDR1 is MNHEY, CDR2 SVGEGT, per germline. CDR3 length: 13 amino acids. CDR3 region: CASSSGGNTEAFF. The CDR3 DNA reads as TGTGCCAGCAGTTCTGGGGGGAACACTGAAGCTTTCTTT.

There are a few counts of this clonotype. The chain couples TRBV6-1 to TRBJ1-2; D remains unclear. This CDR3 has 14 residues. V gave up 5 bases and J gave up 4 bases, with 14 bases separating them. The germline V gene encodes CDR1 MNHNS and CDR2 SASEGT. The CDR3 DNA sequence: TGTGCCAGCAGTAACCTTCGGACGGGCTATGGCTACACCTTC. Amino acid sequence: CASSNLRTGYGYTF.

This chain connects TRBV30 to TRBJ1-5; D perhaps matches TRBD1 (6 bases). V was clipped by 0 bases and J by 4 bases, with 16 bases between them. The CDR3 consists of 16 residues. CDR1 and CDR2 from the germline V gene are GTSNPN and SVGIG (reference sequence). Written as DNA, the CDR3 is TGTGCCTGGAGTGTAGGACCAAGAGGGGGGAATCAGCCCCAGCATTTT. It yields the protein CAWSVGPRGGNQPQHF.

The sample holds many counts of this clonotype. CDR3 in amino acids: CASSTGRGNTEAFF. The CDR3 nucleotides are TGTGCCAGTAGTACGGGCCGCGGGAACACTGAAGCTTTCTTT. The genes are TRBV19 and TRBJ1-1; D is ambiguous. CDR1 and CDR2 (germline): LNHDA, SQIVND (reference sequence). Trimming left V 4 bases short and J 1 base short, with 10 bases between. The CDR3 sequence is 14 residues long.

This clonotype was found many times. The J gene is TRBJ2-5, the V gene TRBV20-1, with 7 positions matching TRBD1. V shed 5 bases and J 5 bases; nucleotides not matched to a gene: 2. Germline CDR1 reads DFQATT; CDR2 reads SNEGSKA (reference sequence). The CDR3 is 11 residues long. CDR3 loop: CSAEQGETQYF. The CDR3 DNA is TGCAGTGCTGAACAGGGGGAGACCCAGTACTTC.

There are many counts of this clonotype. V usage is TRBV7-9 and J usage is TRBJ1-4; weak D call: TRBD1 (5 bases). This CDR3 has 12 amino acids. V was trimmed by 6 bases and J by 5 bases, leaving 7 bases between them. Germline CDR1 is SEHNR and CDR2 is FQNEAQ (reference sequence). CDR3 amino acids: CASRRDNEKLFF. The CDR3 DNA reads as TGTGCCAGCAGACGGGACAATGAAAAACTGTTTTTT.

This clonotype has just a few counts. The CDR3 coding sequence is TGCGCCAGCAGCTTGGACCTAGCCTCCTACAATGAGCAGTTCTTC. Its protein is CASSLDLASYNEQFF. The V and J genes are TRBV5-1 and TRBJ2-1, with D possibly matching TRBD2 (5 bases). Trimming took off 0 bases at V and 0 bases at J, with 7 bases between the two ends. The CDR3 extends over 15 amino acids. The germline gives CDR1 SGHRS, CDR2 YFSETQ. The full variable domain, rest sourced from reference TRBV5-1 and TRBJ2-1, is KAGVTQTPRYLIKTRGQQVTLSCSPISGHRSVSWYQQTPGQGLQFLFEYFSETQRNKGNFPGRFSGRQFSNSRSEMNVSTLELGDSALYLCASSLDLASYNEQFFGPGTRLTVL.

This clonotype was picked up many times. This chain links TRBV7-2 with TRBJ1-5, with a tentative D call TRBD1 (6 bases). Germline V gene sequence: CDR1 SGHTA, CDR2 FQGNSA. The V and J ends lost 5 bases and 4 bases respectively, with 15 bases between them. This CDR3 contains 15 residues. The CDR3 protein is CASSLDGQPNQPQHF. CDR3 bases: TGTGCCAGCAGCCTGGATGGACAGCCAAATCAGCCCCAGCATTTT.

This clonotype was seen many times. The genes are TRBV30 and TRBJ1-4; 7 bases map to TRBD1. CDR3 size: 14 residues. Germline trimming cut 3 bases from V and 7 bases from J; bases unmatched to any gene: 8. Germline lookup yields CDR1 GTSNPN and CDR2 SVGIG (reference sequence). Written as DNA, the CDR3 is TGTGCCTGGAGCCAGGGGGGGAAAGGTGAAAAACTGTTTTTT. It translates to CAWSQGGKGEKLFF.

The sample holds many counts of this clonotype. The V gene is TRBV30, the J gene TRBJ2-6; TRBD1 is a possible D gene (5 bases). Trimming stripped 2 bases from V and 3 bases from J, with 17 bases between. This CDR3 is 17 amino acids long. CDR1 and CDR2 (germline): GTSNPN, SVGIG (reference sequence). CDR3 in DNA: TGTGCCTGGAGTAAAGGACAAACATTGAGTGGGGCCAACGTCCTGACTTTC. It is translated as CAWSKGQTLSGANVLTF.

This chain links TRBV20-1 with TRBJ2-5; the match to TRBD2 covers 12 bases. CDR1 DFQATT and CDR2 SNEGSKA come from the germline V gene (reference sequence). The CDR3 consists of 18 residues. Germline trimming cut 0 bases from V and 4 bases from J; bases unmatched to any gene: 12. The CDR3 DNA follows: TGCAGTGCTAGAGATTCGAAGACTAGCGGGAGCTGGGTAGAGACCCAGTACTTC. Amino acid sequence: CSARDSKTSGSWVETQYF.

This clonotype was observed many times. An end of the junction differs from the germline gene, which may be a read error. The CDR3 reads CASSPLSSPRF. The CDR3 DNA reads TGTGCCAGCAGCCCCTTGAGTTCCCCTCGCTTC. V gene TRBV2 combines with J gene TRBJ2-7; D gene ambiguous. The CDR3 sequence is 11 residues long. Per the germline V gene, CDR1 is SNHLY and CDR2 is FYNNEI.

This clonotype was detected ten times or more. The CDR3 bases are TGTGCCAGCGGCTACTTCAAAGAGACCCAGTACTTC. This gives the protein CASGYFKETQYF. V is TRBV7-2 and J is TRBJ2-5; D remains ambiguous. CDR1 SGHTA and CDR2 FQGNSA come from the germline V gene. CDR3 size: 12 residues. V gave up 8 bases and J gave up 3 bases, with 10 bases separating them.

The chain carries TRBV13 and TRBJ2-5; maybe TRBD1 (5 bases). There are 13 residues in the CDR3. V dropped 3 bases and J dropped 5 bases, with 10 bases sitting between them. Germline V gives CDR1 PRHDT, CDR2 FYEKMQ (reference sequence). The CDR3 DNA sequence: TGTGCCAGCAGCTTCAGGGCCGGGGAGACCCAGTACTTC. This gives the protein CASSFRAGETQYF.

Only a few counts were recorded for this clonotype. The chain carries TRBV29-1 and TRBJ1-2, with 7 bases identical to TRBD1. Germline loops: CDR1 SQVTM, CDR2 ANQGSEA. The CDR3 extends over 12 amino acids. The CDR3, as DNA: TGCACCGCAGCTGACAGGGTCGGTGGCTACACCTTC. Translating gives CTAADRVGGYTF.

This clonotype was seen repeatedly, ten times or more. The chain is built from TRBV7-2 and TRBJ2-5; TRBD2 agrees at 9 bases. V was pared by 10 bases and J by 3 bases, with 24 bases of the junction left unmatched. Germline V gene lookup returns CDR1 SGHTA and CDR2 FQGNSA. The CDR3 has 19 amino acids. The DNA for the CDR3 is TGTGCCACCCGACGGGGGAGGGGGCTAGCGGGGCAACATAAAGAGACCCAGTACTTC. It encodes CATRRGRGLAGQHKETQYF.

V usage is TRBV20-1 and J usage is TRBJ1-2, with D possibly being TRBD1 (6 bases). The CDR3 length is 14 residues. V shed 0 bases and J shed 3 bases, with 11 bases lying between them. Germline-derived CDR1 and CDR2 are DFQATT and SNEGSKA (reference sequence). The CDR3 region is CSARDLRGDYGYTF. The CDR3 DNA follows: TGCAGTGCTAGAGATCTAAGGGGGGACTATGGCTACACCTTC.

The genes are TRBV7-9 and TRBJ1-2; D unresolved. The V end lost 1 base, the J end lost 4 bases, and 13 bases lay between the germline ends. The CDR3 has 15 residues. Germline CDR1 is SEHNR and CDR2 is FQNEAQ (reference sequence). The DNA for the CDR3 is TGTGCCAGCAGCTTAGTACTGGGCCTTGGCTATGGCTACACCTTC. Protein product: CASSLVLGLGYGYTF.